The source of this T cell receptor (beta chain) is a study of T cells expressing NK-cell markers (dated by TCRdb to the early 2020s). At the level of the whole study: Three sorted T-cell subsets (CD3+CD56+NKG2C+, CD3+CD56+NKG2C- and CD3+CD56-NKG2C+) from about 8 donors had their TCR beta-chain repertoires profiled. Of the eight sequenced donors, seven were found to be HCMV-seropositive and one was found to be HCMV-seronegative. All eight donors whose samples were sequenced were randomly selected healthy volunteers, three of them men and five women. Sequencing of the libraries produced 2 x 150 bp reads on Illumina HiSeq 2000/2500, MiSeq or NextSeq.

Details on this clonotype: No antigen is known for it.

To determine HCMV serostatus, a commercial ELISA kit was used to detect HCMV-specific IgG in serum. Ficoll density gradient centrifugation was used to isolate peripheral blood mononuclear cells from blood. Instrument used: Illumina HiSeq 2000. The TCR beta cDNA libraries were made using 5'RACE template switching, a step that added both a universal primer site and unique molecular identifiers. cDNA synthesis was primed from the TCR beta constant segment, followed by two successive PCR amplification steps. Regarding the original processing steps: Reads were demultiplexed and grouped by UMI with MIGEC, and clonotypes were assembled and quantified with MiTCR. To exclude erroneous sequences, only TCR cDNA sequences supported by at least two reads were retained. Downstream repertoire analysis used the tcR package, and clonotypes were matched across fractions by CDR3 nucleotide sequence plus V segment. Antigen specificity was annotated against VDJdb with VDJmatch, allowing one amino acid substitution in CDR3. Through TCRdb reprocessing, the reads give one entry per CDR3 protein sequence; DNA is omitted. These V and J calls originate from TCRdb's pipeline instead of the authors' own analysis. The sample table on file contains about half a million distinct CDR3 sequences. 1.4% to 1.5% of the sample comes from the top ten.

The paper as a whole reports these results and caveats: Whether the expanded NKG2C-expressing T cell clones were specific for HCMV antigens remained unclear. Those dominant clonotypes were again the most abundant among CD3+CD56-NKG2C+ cells in a handful of donors, at about 28.3-60.1%. In several donors, the dominant CD3+CD56+NKG2C+ clonotypes were found to rank among the top 10 CD8+ clonotypes and to make up about 1.0-7.0% of CD8+ T cells.

The sequence came from a woman in her forties or fifties in good health. Donor details come from another sample of the same person, matched by shared clones. Sequencing input: blood T cells: a sorted CD56 or NKG2C T cell subset, CD4+ or CD8+ T cells, or bulk PBMC T cells (not recorded which).

The CDR3 amino acid sequence is: CASSLGGQGNYEAFF. The rearranged segments are TRBV5-6 and TRBJ1-1; TCRdb outputs TRBD1, but without DNA this stays unchecked. Spanning cysteine to phenylalanine, the CDR3 consists of 15 amino acids. The nucleotide record is missing. The germline V gene provides CDR1 SGHDT and CDR2 YYEEEE.